Given below is one T cell receptor (beta chain) in context. The antigen this receptor binds is unknown. Nothing much larger sits one base from this clone, and base qualities are not available. This sample also contains other DNA sequences that code for the same CDR3. A distance of 7 bases separates the germline ends of V and J, which lose 1 base and 1 base respectively. CDR3 length: 14 amino acids, cysteine to phenylalanine. Solely the CDR3 DNA is kept, with 42 bases framed from the first base. Reading the germline V gene gives CDR1 SGHAT and CDR2 FQNNGV. TCRbeta CDR3 regions were amplified from genomic DNA using the immunoSEQ Assay, a bias-controlled multiplex PCR. The paper's processing steps were these. The number of nucleated cells in each sample was estimated from the amplification of reference gene primers within the assay. To quantify the absolute abundance of each unique TCRbeta CDR3 rearrangement, sequence reads were collapsed and filtered. For each sample, productive Simpson clonality was calculated as the square root of Simpson's diversity index across productive rearrangements. The source is immuneACCESS, and TCRdb retained only in-frame sequences with V and J called. Part of the clones is not carried over; for the studies checked, unresolved V genes explain less than half of this, and the remainder is unexplained. V and J calls and clone size are as listed in that table; D and trimming were resolved from the DNA. Within this sample are under 300,000 clones, with about nine tenths of them counted one time only. Roughly 12% of the sample is in the top ten clones.

These data originate in a study of blood T cell repertoires in COVID-19 (dated by TCRdb to 2020 to 2022). In terms of the full investigation: Samples from collaborators originated in the United States, Italy and Spain and spanned both the acute and convalescent phases of COVID-19. Where HLA class I and class II types were available, the types were taken from metadata supplied by the sample provider, not from assay-based typing. The prospective study material was composed of cDNA or gDNA derived from T cells, B-cell-depleted T cells, or PBMCs. Subjects who had been exposed to COVID-19, were actively infected with it, or had recovered from it provided the deeply sampled blood TCRbeta repertoires that made up the dataset. The samples were drawn from two sources: the first 160 participants of the ongoing ImmuneRACE study, and fewer than 1,500 subjects contributed by 6 global collaborators. The repertoires were released in a freely available public database meant as a resource for research on the immune response to SARS-CoV-2. Nearly every sample came with metadata listing a de-identified subject ID, COVID-19 status, age in years and sex. The full study reports these points: How much clinical and demographic metadata was included differed by source and by participant, and the metadata was provided uncurated.

One collaborating source in Seattle enrolled patients while the patients were actively infected and followed the patients over time throughout the course of disease. Each collaborating institution followed its own protocols to collect whole blood in K2EDTA tubes. For TCRbeta analysis, collaborators shipped samples as frozen whole blood, isolated PBMCs, or DNA extracted from either of those sample types. Here the chain combines TRBV11-2 and TRBJ1-1; no D segment can be confidently identified. This TCR was sampled from a woman aged 25 to 39 with COVID-19, enrolled during active disease. The sample was peripheral blood. The DNA sequence follows: TGTGCCAGCAGCTTAGTGGGAGGGAACACTGAAGCTTTCTTT. This encodes CASSLVGGNTEAFF.